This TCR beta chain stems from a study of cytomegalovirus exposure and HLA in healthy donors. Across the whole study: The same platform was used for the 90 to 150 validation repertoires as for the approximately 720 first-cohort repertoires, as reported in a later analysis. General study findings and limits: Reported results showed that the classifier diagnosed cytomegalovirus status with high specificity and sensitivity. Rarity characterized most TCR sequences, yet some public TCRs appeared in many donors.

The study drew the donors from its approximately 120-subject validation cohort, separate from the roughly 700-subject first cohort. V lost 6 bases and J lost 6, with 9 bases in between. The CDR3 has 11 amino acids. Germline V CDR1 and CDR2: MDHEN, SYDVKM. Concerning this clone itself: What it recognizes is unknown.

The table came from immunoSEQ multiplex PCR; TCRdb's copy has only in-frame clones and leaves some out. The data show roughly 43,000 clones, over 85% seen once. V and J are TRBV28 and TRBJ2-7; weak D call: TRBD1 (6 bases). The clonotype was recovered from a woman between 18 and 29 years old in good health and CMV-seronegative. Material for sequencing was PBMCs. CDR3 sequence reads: CASSLTGEQYF. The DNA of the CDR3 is TGTGCCAGCAGCCTGACAGGCGAGCAGTACTTC.